This T cell receptor beta chain stems from a study of monozygotic twins with inflammatory bowel disease. The study, taken as a whole, reports: Support was absent for any single strong signal or clonotype linked to IBD.

TCRdb re-called the 5' RACE reads and shows each CDR3 protein once, DNA omitted. The specimen's table records 170,000 or so distinct CDR3 sequences. Concerning this clonotype: Antigen unknown.

Germline-derived CDR1 and CDR2 are KGHSH and LQKENI. CDR3 length: 15 amino acids. What was sequenced was blood. This clonotype was sampled from a human donor with ulcerative colitis or Crohn's disease, or a healthy co-twin of an affected twin (not recorded which). The chain couples TRBV18 to TRBJ2-7; TCRdb outputs TRBD1, but without DNA this stays unchecked. CDR3 region: CASSALGEMTYEQYF.